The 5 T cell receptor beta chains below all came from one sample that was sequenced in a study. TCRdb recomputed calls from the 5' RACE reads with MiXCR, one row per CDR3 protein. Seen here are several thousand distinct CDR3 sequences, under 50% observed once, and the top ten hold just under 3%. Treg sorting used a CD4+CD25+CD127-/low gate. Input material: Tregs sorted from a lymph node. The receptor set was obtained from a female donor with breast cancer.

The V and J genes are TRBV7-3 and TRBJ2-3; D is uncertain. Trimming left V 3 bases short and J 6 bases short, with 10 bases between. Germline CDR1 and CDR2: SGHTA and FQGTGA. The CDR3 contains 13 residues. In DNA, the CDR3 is TGTGCCAGCAGCTTCGGCCAGTCGGATACGCAGTATTTT. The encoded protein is CASSFGQSDTQYF.

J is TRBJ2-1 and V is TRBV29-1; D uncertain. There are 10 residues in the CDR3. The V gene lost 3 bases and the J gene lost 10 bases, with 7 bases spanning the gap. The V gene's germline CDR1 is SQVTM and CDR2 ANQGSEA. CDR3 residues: CSVEAEEQFF. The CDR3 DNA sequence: TGCAGCGTTGAGGCAGAAGAGCAGTTCTTC.

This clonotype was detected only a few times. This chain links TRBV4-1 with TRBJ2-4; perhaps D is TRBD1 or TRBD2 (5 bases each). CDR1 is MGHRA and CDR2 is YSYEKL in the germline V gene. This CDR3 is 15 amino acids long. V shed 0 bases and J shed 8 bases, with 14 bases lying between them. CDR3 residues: CASSQDPGPGDIQYF. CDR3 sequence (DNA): TGCGCCAGCAGCCAAGATCCGGGGCCTGGGGACATTCAGTACTTC.

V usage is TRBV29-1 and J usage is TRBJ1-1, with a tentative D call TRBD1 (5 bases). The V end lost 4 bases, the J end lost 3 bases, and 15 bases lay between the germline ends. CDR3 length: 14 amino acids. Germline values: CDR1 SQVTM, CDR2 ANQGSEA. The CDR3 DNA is TGCAGCGTTGGAGGGGCGACCCTGGACACTGAAGCTTTCTTT. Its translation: CSVGGATLDTEAFF.

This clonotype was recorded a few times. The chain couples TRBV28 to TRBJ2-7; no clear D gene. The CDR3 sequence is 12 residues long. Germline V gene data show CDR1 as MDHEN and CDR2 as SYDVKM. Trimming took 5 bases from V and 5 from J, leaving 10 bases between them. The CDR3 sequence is CASSAYNDEQYF. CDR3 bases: TGTGCCAGCAGTGCCTACAACGACGAGCAGTACTTC. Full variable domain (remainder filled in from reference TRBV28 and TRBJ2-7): DVKVTQSSRYLVKRTGEKVFLECVQDMDHENMFWYRQDPGLGLRLIYFSYDVKMKEKGDIPEGYSVSREKKERFSLILESASTNQTSMYLCASSAYNDEQYFGPGTRLTVT.